The clone carrying this T cell receptor beta chain was observed many times. Thyroid surgery had not been preceded by any treatment in any patient. This sample is part of a study of metastatic and nonmetastatic thyroid tumors. TCRdb re-called clones via MiXCR from the PCR reads. The sample holds tens of thousands of clones, 12% seen once. The CDR3 length is 14 residues. Germline assignment: CDR1 DFQATT and CDR2 SNEGSKA (reference sequence). V lost 1 base and J lost 10; bases outside the gene matches: 7. The genes are TRBV20-1 and TRBJ1-6, with 7 bases aligning to TRBD1. The source is a female donor with papillary thyroid cancer or a benign thyroid nodule (not recorded which). Some clones in this sample may be carry-over from other donors' samples. The source material was tumor tissue. Here the CDR3 reads CSARARQGGSPLHF. The CDR3 bases are TGCAGTGCTAGAGCCCGACAGGGCGGATCACCCCTCCACTTT.